A selection of T cell receptor beta chains follows, all from one sample in a study of blood T cells in healthy people across ages. TCRdb re-derived calls from the 5' RACE reads in MiXCR, one entry per CDR3 protein. The data show 1.5 million to 2 million distinct CDR3 sequences, around 42% seen once. Specimen: blood. Receptors originate from a human donor in good health. The CDR3 runs from the conserved cysteine through the conserved F or W.

CDR3	V	J
CASSQGWTPGTDTQYF	TRBV3-1	TRBJ2-3
CASTGLKNTEAFF	TRBV6-6	TRBJ1-1
CASSQVKGGPTQYF	TRBV4-3	TRBJ2-3
CASSLDHGAYNEQFF	TRBV11-2	TRBJ2-1
CASSPSLGTVDTQYF	TRBV12-3/TRBV12-4	TRBJ2-3
CSVLKLGLGGEQYF	TRBV29-1	TRBJ2-7
CASSEFAVETQYF	TRBV6-1	TRBJ2-5
CASSDIYQPQHF	TRBV2	TRBJ1-5
CATSGGRLETQYF	TRBV7-8	TRBJ2-5
CASSQESRMGEQYF	TRBV4-1	TRBJ2-7
CASSTHSSGANVLTF	TRBV6-1	TRBJ2-6
CSARERVYNSPLHF	TRBV20-1	TRBJ1-6
CASLEVGPTTHNEQFF	TRBV28	TRBJ2-1
CASSFQVASPLHF	TRBV11-2	TRBJ1-6
CSVAGTGNNEPQHF	TRBV29-1	TRBJ1-5
CASSSSGRDNEQFF	TRBV7-2	TRBJ2-1
CAGSVRPVQPQHF	TRBV12-3/TRBV12-4	TRBJ1-5
CSASLAPDTQYF	TRBV20-1	TRBJ2-3
CASSVEVQGGMDGYTF	TRBV9	TRBJ1-2
CASSLGNPVDEQYF	TRBV7-8	TRBJ2-5
CASSHGASGGLGVRQYF	TRBV6-6	TRBJ2-4
CSAGLTGGREQYF	TRBV20-1	TRBJ2-5
CSSQGSPNYGYTF	TRBV29-1	TRBJ1-2
CASSGSSIYEKLFF	TRBV3-1	TRBJ1-4
CASSTGQGAVLADTQYF	TRBV6-6	TRBJ2-3
CASRTSRDTQYF	TRBV27	TRBJ2-3
CASRGTLLTQYF	TRBV12-3/TRBV12-4	TRBJ2-3
CASSSGTSRETQYF	TRBV7-8	TRBJ2-5
CASSIGLNTEAFF	TRBV5-1	TRBJ1-1
CAISDLDQGEQYF	TRBV10-3	TRBJ2-7
CASSYPSGEGDTGELLF	TRBV6-6	TRBJ2-2
CATSDLPSYNEQFF	TRBV24-1	TRBJ2-1
CASTKAGASYEQYF	TRBV13	TRBJ2-7
CASSLNRGLEAFF	TRBV5-1	TRBJ1-1
CASSPAGGGTEAFF	TRBV3-1	TRBJ1-1
CASRPGTGSSAFF	TRBV12-3/TRBV12-4	TRBJ1-1
CASSQDNRRSSYNEQFF	TRBV3-1	TRBJ2-1
CAGSLGLNTEAFF	TRBV11-3	TRBJ1-1
CASRHGGYRDTDTQYF	TRBV7-2	TRBJ2-3
CASNLPRETQYF	TRBV7-2	NA